These 12 T cell receptor beta chains originate from one sample sequenced in a study of blood T cells in healthy people across ages. The authors ran a second PCR of about 6 to 11 cycles using a sample-barcoded 5' primer and a J-beta primer mix. A single record per CDR3 protein comes from TCRdb applying MiXCR to the 5' RACE reads. The repertoire holds hundreds of thousands of distinct CDR3 sequences, with around 20% as singletons. Specimen: blood. These receptors all stem from a man between 65 and 79 years old in good health.

The chain recombines TRBV3-1 with TRBJ1-1; D not certain. V lost 1 base and J lost 11, with 17 bases in between. The germline V gene has CDR1 LGHDT and CDR2 YNNKEL (reference sequence). The CDR3 consists of 14 residues. The CDR3 bases are TGTGCCAGCAGCCAAGTTGGCGGGGAGGTGGGCGCTTTCTTT. This encodes CASSQVGGEVGAFF. Full variable domain (outside the CDR3, taken from reference TRBV3-1 and TRBJ1-1): DTAVSQTPKYLVTQMGNDKSIKCEQNLGHDTMYWYKQDSKKFLKIMFSYNNKELIINETVPNRFSPKSPDKAHLNLHINSLELGDSAVYFCASSQVGGEVGAFFGQGTRLTVV.

V and J are TRBV20-1 and TRBJ2-7, with a weak D call TRBD2 (5 bases). The CDR3 consists of 12 residues. CDR1 is DFQATT, CDR2 SNEGSKA, per germline (reference sequence). The V gene lost 6 bases and the J gene lost 3 bases, with 12 bases spanning the gap. CDR3 sequence reads: CSARGVGYEQYF. As DNA, the CDR3 is TGCAGTGCCCGGGGAGTGGGCTACGAGCAGTACTTC.

This rearrangement joins TRBV5-1 to TRBJ2-6; D is perhaps TRBD1 (6 bases). Trimming pared 4 bases from V and 2 bases from J, leaving 10 bases between. From germline, CDR1 is SGHRS and CDR2 YFSETQ. The CDR3 loop spans 15 amino acids. CDR3 region: CASSTSGAGANVLTF. Written as DNA, the CDR3 is TGCGCCAGCAGCACATCAGGGGCTGGGGCCAACGTCCTGACTTTC.

In its sample, this clonotype was seen a few times. The chain combines TRBV6-2 or TRBV6-3 with TRBJ1-1; D might be TRBD1 (6 bases). V lost 0 bases and J lost 1, with 15 bases in between. CDR1 MNHEY and CDR2 SVGEGT come from the germline V gene. The CDR3 covers 17 residues. The CDR3 loop reads CASSYSPGARRNTEAFF. CDR3 sequence (DNA): TGTGCCAGCAGTTACTCCCCGGGGGCACGCAGGAACACTGAAGCTTTCTTT.

The chain couples TRBV20-1 to TRBJ2-3; D is uncertain. The CDR3 spans 11 residues. Deletions cut 3 bases from V and 4 bases from J, with 5 bases between. From germline, CDR1 is DFQATT and CDR2 SNEGSKA (reference sequence). The CDR3 is CSASWADTQYF. In DNA, the CDR3 is TGCAGTGCTAGCTGGGCAGATACGCAGTATTTT.

The chain uses TRBV29-1 and TRBJ1-1; 8 bases match TRBD1. This CDR3 spans 11 amino acids. V trimming: 3 bases; J trimming: 7 bases; junction bases outside the gene matches: 1. The germline V gene encodes CDR1 SQVTM and CDR2 ANQGSEA. CDR3 nucleotides: TGCAGCGTTGACAGGGGGCTTGAAGCTTTCTTT. Its protein is CSVDRGLEAFF.

The chain carries TRBV5-1 and TRBJ2-3; 9 nucleotides agree with TRBD2. The CDR3 consists of 16 residues. Germline V gene data show CDR1 as SGHRS and CDR2 as YFSETQ. The ends lost 4 bases at V and 0 bases at J; junction bases unmatched: 6. CDR3 sequence: CASSDLAGTSTDTQYF. CDR3 in DNA: TGCGCCAGCAGCGACCTAGCGGGAACTAGCACAGATACGCAGTATTTT.

This rearrangement joins TRBV5-1 to TRBJ2-3, with 7 bases aligning to TRBD1. Germline V gene sequence: CDR1 SGHRS, CDR2 YFSETQ. The CDR3 has 18 residues. The trim removed 0 bases at V and 0 bases at J, leaving 10 bases unmatched. CDR3 protein: CASSLVARDRPSTDTQYF. The CDR3 nucleotides are TGCGCCAGCAGCTTGGTGGCCCGGGACAGACCTAGCACAGATACGCAGTATTTT.

CDR3 residues: CASPLRELPYNEQFF. The CDR3 DNA follows: TGTGCCAGTCCGCTGCGGGAGCTGCCCTACAATGAGCAGTTCTTC. V gene TRBV4-2 combines with J gene TRBJ2-1; the match to TRBD2 covers 7 bases. Germline loops: CDR1 LGHNA, CDR2 YNFKEQ. With V trimmed by 9 bases and J by 2 bases, 10 bases remained unmatched. The CDR3 sequence is 15 residues long.

This clonotype showed up just a few times. This chain uses TRBV25-1 with TRBJ1-3; D perhaps matches TRBD1 (6 bases). The CDR3 spans 16 residues. Germline V gene sequence: CDR1 MGHDK, CDR2 SYGVNS. Trimming left V 4 bases short and J 0 bases short, with 13 bases between. As DNA, the CDR3 is TGTGCCAGCAGTGGAGACAGGTTGAGCTCTGGAAACACCATATATTTT. Its translation: CASSGDRLSSGNTIYF.

As concerns this clonotype: This may arise from a read error, as a much more abundant clone is one base away. The V gene is TRBV7-9, the J gene TRBJ2-3; maybe TRBD1 (5 bases). Germline CDR1 SEHNR, CDR2 FQNEAQ (reference sequence). The V gene lost 7 bases and the J gene lost 2 bases, with 10 bases spanning the gap. The CDR3 runs 13 residues. The CDR3 loop is CASNLDTTDTQYF. The DNA for the CDR3 is TGTGCCAGCAACTTGGACACCACAGATACGCAGTATTTT.

The rearrangement joins TRBV15 to TRBJ2-5; TRBD2 might be the D (6 bases). The end of the DNA is better explained by TRBJ2-7, so the J call may be wrong. This CDR3 spans 15 amino acids. The V gene's germline CDR1 is LNHNV and CDR2 YYDKDF (reference sequence). The CDR3 DNA sequence: TGTGCCACCAGCAGAGGTATGGAGGGTTCCTACGAGCAGTACTTC. It specifies CATSRGMEGSYEQYF.